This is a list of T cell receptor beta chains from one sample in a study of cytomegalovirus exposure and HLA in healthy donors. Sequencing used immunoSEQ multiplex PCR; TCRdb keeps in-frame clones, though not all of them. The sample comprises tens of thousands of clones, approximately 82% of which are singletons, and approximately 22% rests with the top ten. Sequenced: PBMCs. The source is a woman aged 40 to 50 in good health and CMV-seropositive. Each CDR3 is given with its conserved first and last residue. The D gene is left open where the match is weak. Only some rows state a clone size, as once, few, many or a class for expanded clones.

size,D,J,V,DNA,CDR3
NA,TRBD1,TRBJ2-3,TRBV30,TGTGCCTGGAGTCCGTCAGGGACAGGGTTCACAGATACGCAGTATTTT,CAWSPSGTGFTDTQYF
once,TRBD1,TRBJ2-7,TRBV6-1,TGTGCCAGTGGACAGGCCTACGAGCAGTACTTC,CASGQAYEQYF
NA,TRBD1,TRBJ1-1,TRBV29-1,TGCAGCGCCGACCAGCGACAGGGGTTGAACGCTGAAGCTTTCTTT,CSADQRQGLNAEAFF
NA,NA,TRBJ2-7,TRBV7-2,TGTGCCAGCAGCTTAGGCGGAGGTGGGAGGAACGAGCAGTACTTC,CASSLGGGGRNEQYF
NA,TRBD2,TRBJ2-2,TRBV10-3,TGTGCCATCAGTGAGGCCATGGGACTAGCGGGGGGAACCGGGGAGCTGTTTTTT,CAISEAMGLAGGTGELFF
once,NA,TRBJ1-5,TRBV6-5,TGTGCCAGCAGTTACTCGATGGTCGGTCAGCCCCAGCATTTT,CASSYSMVGQPQHF
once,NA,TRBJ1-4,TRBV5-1,TGCGCCAGCAGTTCCAGGGCGGGGGGTGAAAAACTGTTTTTT,CASSSRAGGEKLFF
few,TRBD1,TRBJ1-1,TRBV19,TGTGCCAGTAGTACTTGGGACAGGAACACTGAAGCTTTCTTT,CASSTWDRNTEAFF
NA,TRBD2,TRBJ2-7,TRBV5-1,TGCGCCAGCAGCTTACCCTCGGGAGGGGTGCCCTACGAGCAGTACTTC,CASSLPSGGVPYEQYF
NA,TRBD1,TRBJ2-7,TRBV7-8,TGTGCCAGCAGCTTAGCCGGGACAGTCGAGCAGTACTTC,CASSLAGTVEQYF
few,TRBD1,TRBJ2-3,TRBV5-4,TGTGCCAGCAGCTTGGGCCAGGGACAGACTAGCACAGATACGCAGTATTTT,CASSLGQGQTSTDTQYF
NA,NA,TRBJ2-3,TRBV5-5,TGTGCCAGCAGCTTTAACGACTTTCGCACAGATACGCAGTATTTT,CASSFNDFRTDTQYF
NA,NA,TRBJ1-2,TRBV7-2,TGTGCCAGCAGCGTGGATAGCAGGGGAGTTGGTGGCTACACCTTC,CASSVDSRGVGGYTF
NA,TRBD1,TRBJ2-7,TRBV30,TGTGCCTGGAACGGCAGGGGGCTACAGGAGCAGTACTTC,CAWNGRGLQEQYF
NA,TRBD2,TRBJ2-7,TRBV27,TGTGCCAGCAGTTTATCCGGGGGGTACGAGCAGTACTTC,CASSLSGGYEQYF
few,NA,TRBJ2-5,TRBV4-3,TGCGCCAGCAGCCAAGGGTCGAACCCCCGGGAGACCCAGTACTTC,CASSQGSNPRETQYF
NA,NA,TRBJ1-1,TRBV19,TGTGCCAGTAGTCCCCTCCCTGGAACAGCGAACACTGAAGCTTTCTTT,CASSPLPGTANTEAFF
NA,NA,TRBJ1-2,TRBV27,TGTGCCAGCAGTTTTGACAGTACTAACTATGGCTACACCTTC,CASSFDSTNYGYTF
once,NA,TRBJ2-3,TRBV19,TGTGCCAGTAGTATCATCCGGGGAAACGGTCCAGATACGCAGTATTTT,CASSIIRGNGPDTQYF
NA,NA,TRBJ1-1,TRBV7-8,TGTGCCAGCAGCTACCCGGGACAACTGAGTGAAGCTTTCTTT,CASSYPGQLSEAFF
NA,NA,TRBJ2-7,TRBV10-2,TGCGCCAGCAGTGAGTCCCCCTCTCTCCGAGGGGAGCAGTACTTC,CASSESPSLRGEQYF
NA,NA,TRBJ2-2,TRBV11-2,TGTGCCAGCAGCTCTTCACAGGGTCAGGCCGGGGAGCTGTTTTTT,CASSSSQGQAGELFF